This T cell receptor (beta chain) was profiled in a study of memory CD4+ T cells and cytomegalovirus serostatus. Broader study findings: CMV serostatus prediction reached median AUC roughly 0.95, or 0.91 with US-trained model. About 40% of the roughly 160 known CMV-associated TCRbeta sequences appeared in CD4+ memory.

Single viable CD3+CD4+CD8-CD45RO+ cells were sorted as the memory CD4+ T cells. After thawing, CD4+ T cells were positively selected. Remarks on this clone: Its antigen is unidentified.

Sequencing was performed with immunoSEQ multiplex PCR; in TCRdb, only in-frame clones are kept and a portion is missing. The data contain tens of thousands of clones, less than 85% of them singletons. The CDR3 runs 16 residues. Germline V gene lookup returns CDR1 SGHNT and CDR2 YYREEE (reference sequence). The trim removed 0 bases at V and 7 bases at J, leaving 5 bases unmatched. Sample: memory CD4+ T cells from blood. The chain links TRBV5-4 to TRBJ2-1, with 12 bases that match TRBD2. The origin of this receptor is an adult in good health and CMV-seronegative. CDR3 loop: CASSLGGLAGSNEQFF. CDR3 DNA: TGTGCCAGCAGCTTGGGCGGACTAGCGGGGTCTAATGAGCAGTTCTTC. The full variable domain, with the rest looked up from reference TRBV5-4 and TRBJ2-1, is ETGVTQSPTHLIKTRGQQVTLRCSSQSGHNTVSWYQQALGQGPQFIFQYYREEENGRGNFPPRFSGLQFPNYSSELNVNALELDDSALYLCASSLGGLAGSNEQFFGPGTRLTVL.